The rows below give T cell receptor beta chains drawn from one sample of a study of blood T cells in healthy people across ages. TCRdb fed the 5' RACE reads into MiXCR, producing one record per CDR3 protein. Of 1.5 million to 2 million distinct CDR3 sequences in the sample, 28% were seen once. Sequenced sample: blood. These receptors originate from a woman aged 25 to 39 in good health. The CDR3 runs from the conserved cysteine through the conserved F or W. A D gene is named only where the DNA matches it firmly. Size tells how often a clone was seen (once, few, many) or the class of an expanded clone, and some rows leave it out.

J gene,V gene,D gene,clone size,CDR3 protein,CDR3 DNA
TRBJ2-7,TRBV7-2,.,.,CASSSSSVYEQYF,TGTGCCAGCAGCTCCTCCAGCGTCTACGAGCAGTACTTC
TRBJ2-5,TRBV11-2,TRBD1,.,CASSFNRGVLRETQYF,TGTGCCAGCAGCTTTAACAGGGGGGTCCTACGAGAGACCCAGTACTTC
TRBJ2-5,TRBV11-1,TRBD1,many,CASSRNARKGAETQYF,TGTGCCAGCAGCCGAAACGCCCGGAAGGGGGCGGAGACCCAGTACTTC
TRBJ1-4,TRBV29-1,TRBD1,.,CSVAAGGYEKLFF,TGCAGCGTAGCGGCAGGGGGTTACGAAAAACTGTTTTTT
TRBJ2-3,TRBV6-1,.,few,CASSIQSTDTQYF,TGTGCCAGCAGTATTCAGAGCACAGATACGCAGTATTTT
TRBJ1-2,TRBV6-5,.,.,CASTQGRQTRGYTF,TGTGCCAGCACCCAAGGTCGGCAAACGAGGGGCTACACCTTC
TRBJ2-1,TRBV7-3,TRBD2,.,CASSFGGGGGNEQFF,TGTGCCAGCAGCTTTGGCGGGGGGGGTGGGAATGAGCAGTTCTTC
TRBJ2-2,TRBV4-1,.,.,CASSQEAVNTGELFF,TGCGCCAGCAGCCAAGAGGCCGTGAACACCGGGGAGCTGTTTTTT
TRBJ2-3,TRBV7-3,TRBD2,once,CASSHGTSGGADTQYF,TGTGCCAGCAGCCACGGGACTAGCGGGGGCGCAGATACGCAGTATTTT
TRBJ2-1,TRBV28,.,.,CASSRPGAQYNEQFF,TGTGCCAGCAGTCGGCCGGGCGCGCAATACAATGAGCAGTTCTTC
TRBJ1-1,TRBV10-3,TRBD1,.,CAIRETGRETEAFF,TGTGCCATAAGAGAGACAGGGCGCGAAACTGAAGCTTTCTTT
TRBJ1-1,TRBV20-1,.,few,CSAEQGWNTEAFF,TGCAGTGCGGAACAGGGTTGGAACACTGAAGCTTTCTTT
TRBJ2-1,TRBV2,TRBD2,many,CASNPGLAVYNEQFF,TGTGCCAGCAACCCGGGACTAGCGGTATACAATGAGCAGTTCTTC
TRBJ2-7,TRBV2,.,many,CASSDGDAFGGSYEQYF,TGTGCCAGCAGTGACGGGGACGCCTTCGGGGGCTCCTACGAGCAGTACTTC
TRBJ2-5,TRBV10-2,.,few,CASRSGVGRRTQYF,TGCGCCAGCAGAAGTGGGGTCGGTCGGCGGACCCAGTACTTC
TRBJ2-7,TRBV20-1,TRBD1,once,CSTTVDRGGSYNEQYF,TGCAGTACTACGGTGGACAGGGGGGGGTCCTACAATGAGCAGTACTTC
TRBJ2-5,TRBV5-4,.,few,CASSLRSGGREETQYF,TGTGCCAGCAGCTTACGCAGTGGGGGACGAGAAGAGACCCAGTACTTC
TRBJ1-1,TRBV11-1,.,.,CASSLRRTGTEAFF,TGTGCCAGCAGCTTACGGAGGACTGGCACTGAAGCTTTCTTT
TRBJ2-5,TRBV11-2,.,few,CASSSPGNFEYF,TGTGCCAGCAGCTCACCCGGGAACTTTGAGTACTTC
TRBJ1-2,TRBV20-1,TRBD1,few,CSARGARDRDDYGYTF,TGCAGTGCTAGAGGAGCGAGGGACAGGGATGACTATGGCTACACCTTC
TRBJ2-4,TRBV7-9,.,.,CATERTVGGNIQYF,TGTGCCACCGAACGTACGGTGGGGGGAAACATTCAGTACTTC
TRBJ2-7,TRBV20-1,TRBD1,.,CSARSPDRGYEQYF,TGCAGTGCTAGGAGTCCGGACAGGGGCTACGAGCAGTACTTC
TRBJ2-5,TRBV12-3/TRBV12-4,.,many,CASSSVRRETQYF,TGTGCCAGCAGTTCCGTCAGGAGAGAGACCCAGTACTTC
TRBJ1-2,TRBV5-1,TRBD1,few,CASRSGQANYGYTF,TGCGCCAGCAGGTCAGGACAGGCCAACTATGGCTACACCTTC
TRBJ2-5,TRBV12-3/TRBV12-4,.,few,CASSPGLRRELQETQYF,TGTGCCAGCAGTCCTGGCTTACGGCGTGAGCTCCAAGAGACCCAGTACTTC
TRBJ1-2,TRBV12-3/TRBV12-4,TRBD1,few,CASSRGGTGGPGGYTF,TGTGCCAGCAGTCGTGGGGGTACAGGGGGGCCCGGAGGCTACACCTTC
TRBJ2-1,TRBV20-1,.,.,CSALTGADEQFF,TGCAGTGCCCTCACCGGGGCTGATGAGCAGTTCTTC
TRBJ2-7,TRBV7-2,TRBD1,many,CASSLTGTALEQYF,TGTGCCAGCAGCCTGACCGGGACAGCCCTTGAGCAGTACTTC
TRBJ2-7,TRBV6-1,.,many,CASIAADASYEQYF,TGTGCCAGCATTGCGGCAGATGCCTCCTACGAGCAGTACTTC
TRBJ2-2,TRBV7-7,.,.,CASSTPKGANTGELFF,TGTGCCAGCAGCACCCCTAAGGGCGCGAACACCGGGGAGCTGTTTTTT
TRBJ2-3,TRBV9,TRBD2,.,CASSVASGFPGADTQYF,TGTGCCAGCAGCGTCGCTAGCGGGTTCCCCGGCGCAGATACGCAGTATTTT
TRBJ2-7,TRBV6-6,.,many,CASSSSTSTYEQYF,TGTGCCAGCAGTTCCTCTACGAGCACCTACGAGCAGTACTTC
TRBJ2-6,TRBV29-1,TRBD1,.,CSVLKQGMGANALTF,TGCAGCGTTTTGAAACAGGGGATGGGGGCCAACGCCCTGACTTTC
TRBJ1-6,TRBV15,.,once,CATSSSMVGITPYNSPLHF,TGTGCCACCAGCAGCTCCATGGTGGGGATCACTCCTTATAATTCACCCCTCCACTTT
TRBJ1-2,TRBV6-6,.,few,CASNTPSSFDYGYTF,TGTGCCAGCAACACCCCATCTTCCTTCGACTATGGCTACACCTTC
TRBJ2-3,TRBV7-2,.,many,CASSLARLEGTQYF,TGTGCCAGCAGCTTAGCTCGTCTAGAGGGTACGCAGTATTTT
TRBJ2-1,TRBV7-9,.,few,CASTGLLGGNEQFF,TGTGCCAGCACAGGACTCCTCGGGGGTAATGAGCAGTTCTTC
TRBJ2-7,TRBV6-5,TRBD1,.,CAGSQSGQGGRYEQYF,TGTGCCGGCAGCCAATCCGGACAGGGAGGCCGCTACGAGCAGTACTTC
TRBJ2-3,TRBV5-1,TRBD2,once,CASSADQRLAGVTDTQYF,TGCGCCAGCAGCGCGGACCAACGACTAGCGGGGGTAACAGATACGCAGTATTTT
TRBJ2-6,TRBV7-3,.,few,CASSLGSSGANVRTF,TGTGCCAGCAGCTTAGGCAGCTCTGGGGCCAACGTCCGGACTTTC
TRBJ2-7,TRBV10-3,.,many,CAISERGGGSEQYF,TGTGCCATCAGTGAGCGTGGGGGAGGTTCGGAGCAGTACTTC
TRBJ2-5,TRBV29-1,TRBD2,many,CSVEDRTSGGETQYF,TGCAGCGTTGAAGACAGGACTAGCGGGGGAGAGACCCAGTACTTC
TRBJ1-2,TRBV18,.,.,CASSAEVYGYTF,TGTGCCAGCTCGGCGGAAGTCTATGGCTACACCTTC
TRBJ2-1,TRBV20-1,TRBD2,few,CSASLGSGRGNEQFF,TGCAGTGCGTCCTTGGGGAGCGGGAGGGGGAATGAGCAGTTCTTC
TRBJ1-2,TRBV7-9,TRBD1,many,CASSFPGGVGGYTF,TGTGCCAGCAGCTTCCCAGGGGGGGTAGGCGGCTACACCTTC
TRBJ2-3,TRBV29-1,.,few,CSVERKAGGATYWYF,TGCAGCGTTGAAAGGAAGGCAGGGGGGGCAACGTATTGGTATTTT
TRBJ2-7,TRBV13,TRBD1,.,CASTFGQANREQYF,TGTGCCAGCACGTTCGGACAGGCGAATCGGGAGCAGTACTTC
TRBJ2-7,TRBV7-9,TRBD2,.,CASSLEASGGKQYF,TGTGCCAGCAGCTTAGAGGCTAGCGGGGGAAAGCAGTACTTC
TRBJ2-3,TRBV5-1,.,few,CASSLGGVNTPYF,TGCGCCAGCAGCTTGGGAGGGGTAAATACGCCGTATTTT
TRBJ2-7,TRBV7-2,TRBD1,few,CASNMGQGTAYEQYF,TGTGCCAGCAACATGGGACAGGGAACAGCCTACGAGCAGTACTTC
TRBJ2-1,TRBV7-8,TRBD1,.,CASSLLRAGGRGEQFF,TGTGCCAGCAGCTTATTACGAGCAGGGGGCCGGGGTGAGCAGTTCTTC
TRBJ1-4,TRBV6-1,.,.,CASSLRHLNEKLFF,TGTGCCAGCAGTCTCCGGCACCTAAATGAAAAACTGTTTTTT
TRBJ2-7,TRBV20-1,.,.,CSATSGHGYEQYF,TGCAGTGCTACCTCGGGACATGGGTACGAGCAGTACTTC